Below are 28 T cell receptor beta chains sequenced from a single sample in a study of T cell repertoires in cytomegalovirus infection (dated by TCRdb to about 2019). Sequencing used an Illumina HiSeq 1500. TCRdb passed the public sequencing reads through fastp at Q25 and MiXCR, retaining productive beta sequences. Rows matching on CDR3 protein sequence are summarized as one entry with the most common DNA and genes. This sample has under 150,000 distinct CDR3 sequences in its table, and 30% of those were observed once. The leading ten clones occupy more than 35% of the sample. These receptors have no identified antigens. Reading the label with the study, this specimen's treatment or condition is: in vitro stimulation with specific CMV peptide epitopes to enrich CMV-specific T cells. This specimen consisted of CD8+ T cells from cultured PBMCs, obtained from culture after CMV antigen stimulation. These receptors all come from a human donor in good health (CMV status not recorded). Some clones in this sample may be carry-over from other donors' samples.

This clonotype was seen many times. The chain's CDR3 is CASSQEGQGSAEQYF. Here the CDR3 DNA reads TGCGCCAGCAGCCAAGAGGGACAGGGTTCCGCCGAGCAGTACTTC. This chain links TRBV4-1 with TRBJ2-7; 9 positions match TRBD1. In germline, CDR1 is MGHRA, CDR2 YSYEKL. There are 15 residues in the CDR3. V lost 0 bases to trimming and J lost 6 bases; unmatched junction nucleotides: 6.

The genes are TRBV7-3 and TRBJ2-3, with 8 bases matching TRBD2. V shed 1 base and J 5 bases; nucleotides not matched to a gene: 5. Germline V lookup: CDR1 SGHTA, CDR2 FQGTGA. The CDR3 covers 15 residues. CDR3 sequence: CASSLIGGAGDTQYF. Here the CDR3 DNA reads TGTGCCAGCAGCTTAATCGGGGGGGCTGGAGATACGCAGTATTTT.

This clonotype came up a few times. The chain links TRBV7-2 to TRBJ2-2; D remains unclear. V lost 6 bases and J lost 4, with 9 bases in between. The germline V gene has CDR1 SGHTA and CDR2 FQGNSA. The CDR3 is 13 residues long. CDR3 DNA sequence: TGTGCCAGCAGTCGGGTTGTCACCGGGGAGCTGTTTTTT. This encodes CASSRVVTGELFF.

The chain joins TRBV4-3 to TRBJ2-5, with 12 nucleotides matching TRBD2. The CDR3 contains 19 residues. J gave up 1 base and V 0 bases, and 9 bases lay outside the gene matches. CDR1 and CDR2 (germline): LGHNA, YSLEER. In nucleotides, the CDR3 is TGCGCCAGCAGCCAAGACGGGACTAGCGGGTCGTCCCTCCAAGAGACCCAGTACTTC. This codes for CASSQDGTSGSSLQETQYF.

This chain uses TRBV10-3 with TRBJ1-2; D perhaps matches TRBD1 (5 bases). The CDR3 totals 14 residues. V dropped 2 bases and J dropped 7 bases, with 14 bases sitting between them. Germline V gene sequence: CDR1 ENHRY, CDR2 SYGVKD. CDR3 sequence (DNA): TGTGCCATCAGTGAGATGGTGGTTGGGGCTGGCTACACCTTC. It translates to CAISEMVVGAGYTF.

This clonotype turned up a few times. The CDR3 spells CASSQEGVFYGYTF. CDR3 nucleotides: TGTGCCAGCAGCCAAGAAGGAGTTTTCTATGGCTACACCTTC. This chain links TRBV14 with TRBJ1-2; D is uncertain. CDR1 SGHDN and CDR2 FVKESK come from the germline V gene. With 0 bases removed from V and 4 bases from J, the gap between germline ends came to 9 bases. The CDR3 runs 14 residues.

The gene calls are TRBV5-4 and TRBJ2-2, with TRBD2 as a possible D gene (6 bases). Looked up from germline, CDR1 is SGHNT and CDR2 is YYREEE (reference sequence). The CDR3 is 14 residues long. The V and J ends lost 2 bases and 5 bases respectively, with 10 bases between them. The CDR3 region has the DNA TGTGCCAGCAGCTTTTTGGAGGGAACCGGGGAGCTGTTTTTT. This encodes CASSFLEGTGELFF. The variable domain in full, with the rest retrieved from reference TRBV5-4 and TRBJ2-2, is ETGVTQSPTHLIKTRGQQVTLRCSSQSGHNTVSWYQQALGQGPQFIFQYYREEENGRGNFPPRFSGLQFPNYSSELNVNALELDDSALYLCASSFLEGTGELFFGEGSRLTVL.

The chain is built from TRBV6-1 and TRBJ2-1, with D possibly TRBD2 on 6 matching bases. Germline assignment: CDR1 MNHNS and CDR2 SASEGT. The CDR3 sequence is 15 residues long. The V gene lost 6 bases and the J gene lost 8 bases, with 20 bases spanning the gap. For the CDR3, the DNA is TGTGCCAGCAGCTCCCGGGGTAGCGGTTTGGATGAGCAGTTCTTC. It encodes CASSSRGSGLDEQFF.

At least ten counts were recorded for this clonotype. The chain uses TRBV2 and TRBJ2-1; D tentatively reads TRBD1 or TRBD2 (6 bases each). This CDR3 spans 14 amino acids. Trimming took 4 bases from V and 6 from J, leaving 13 bases between them. Looked up from germline, CDR1 is SNHLY and CDR2 is FYNNEI. The CDR3 is CASSATRGLNEQFF. Written as DNA, the CDR3 is TGTGCCAGCAGTGCTACCCGGGGGCTCAATGAGCAGTTCTTC. Combining the CDR3 with reference TRBV2 and TRBJ2-1 gives the whole variable domain EPEVTQTPSHQVTQMGQEVILRCVPISNHLYFYWYRQILGQKVEFLVSFYNNEISEKSEIFDDQFSVERPDGSNFTLKIRSTKLEDSAMYFCASSATRGLNEQFFGPGTRLTVL.

This clonotype was recorded a few times. The V call is TRBV27, the J call TRBJ1-1, with a tentative D call TRBD1 (5 bases). The CDR3 loop spans 13 amino acids. Germline V gene data show CDR1 as MNHEY and CDR2 as SMNVEV (reference sequence). V lost 7 bases and J lost 0, with 9 bases in between. The CDR3 nucleotides are TGTGCCAGCATGGGGGAGATGAACACTGAAGCTTTCTTT. The encoded protein is CASMGEMNTEAFF.

The genes are TRBV7-2 and TRBJ2-3, with no clear D. Germline CDR1 and CDR2: SGHTA and FQGNSA. Trimming removed 3 bases from V and 0 bases from J, with 7 bases in between. The CDR3 is made up of 14 amino acids. The CDR3 region has the DNA TGTGCCAGCAGCTTGAGACGGAGCACAGATACGCAGTATTTT. This codes for CASSLRRSTDTQYF.

Only a few counts were recorded for this clonotype. The chain carries TRBV9 and TRBJ2-1; the match to TRBD2 covers 8 bases. This CDR3 is built from 18 residues. V lost 3 bases, J lost 5 bases, and 16 bases stayed unmatched. CDR1 and CDR2 (germline): SGDLS, YYNGEE. CDR3 DNA: TGTGCCAGCAGCGAGAGTAGCGGGGCCCCCAGATCCCACAATGAGCAGTTCTTC. As protein: CASSESSGAPRSHNEQFF.

CDR3 nucleotide sequence: TGTGCCAGCAGCCCCGCGGGCAGAGCTAACTATGGCTACACCTTC. This codes for CASSPAGRANYGYTF. The rearrangement links TRBV7-6 to TRBJ1-2; D is unclear. CDR3 length equals 15 residues. Germline CDR1 SGHVS, CDR2 FNYEAQ. Trimming stripped 5 bases from V and 0 bases from J, with 13 bases between.

This clonotype came up a few times. The J gene is TRBJ2-3, the V gene TRBV12-3 or TRBV12-4; TRBD1 aligns across 9 bases. Unmatched junction bases numbered 4, after V lost 6 bases and J lost 3 bases. This CDR3 contains 14 residues. The CDR3 nucleotides are TGTGCCAGCAGCTGGACAGGGGTTACAGATACGCAGTATTTT. Translated: CASSWTGVTDTQYF.

This clonotype was seen at least ten times. This chain joins TRBV6-5 and TRBJ1-1; no clear D. Trimming pared 7 bases from V and 0 bases from J, leaving 15 bases between. The germline CDR1 and CDR2 sequences are MNHEY and SVGAGI. This CDR3 is built from 15 residues. The DNA of the CDR3 is TGTGCCAGCAAACTTGAACCCTTAATGAACACTGAAGCTTTCTTT. Amino acid sequence: CASKLEPLMNTEAFF.

In its sample, this clonotype was seen a few times. The V call is TRBV7-8, the J call TRBJ2-7, with 7 nucleotides matching TRBD2. J lost 6 bases, V lost 3 bases, and 20 bases had no gene match. The CDR3 covers 18 residues. Germline V gene sequence: CDR1 SGHVS, CDR2 FQNEAQ. This CDR3 reads CASSFSRDYPLRGFEQYF. The CDR3 DNA is TGTGCCAGCAGCTTTAGCCGGGACTACCCCCTCCGAGGTTTCGAGCAGTACTTC.

This clonotype has just a few counts. V usage is TRBV27 and J usage is TRBJ2-3, with D perhaps being TRBD1 or TRBD2 (5 bases each). Trimming stripped 2 bases from V and 3 bases from J, with 15 bases between. Germline V CDR1 and CDR2: MNHEY, SMNVEV (reference sequence). This CDR3 comprises 16 residues. This CDR3 reads CASSLAGTMGTDTQYF. The CDR3 DNA is TGTGCCAGCAGTTTAGCCGGGACCATGGGAACAGATACGCAGTATTTT.

This clonotype was observed a handful of times. For the CDR3, the DNA is TGTGCCAGCCTGTCGGCGGGGCCCCAAGGGGATACGCAGTATTTT. Amino acid sequence: CASLSAGPQGDTQYF. The genes are TRBV6-1 and TRBJ2-3, with a weak D call TRBD2 (6 bases). Germline V gives CDR1 MNHNS, CDR2 SASEGT. V dropped 8 bases and J dropped 6 bases, with 21 bases sitting between them. The CDR3 consists of 15 residues.

This clonotype has a handful of counts. V usage is TRBV7-6 and J usage is TRBJ2-1; D gene ambiguous. V shed 0 bases and J shed 8 bases, with 8 bases lying between them. Germline loops: CDR1 SGHVS, CDR2 FNYEAQ. The CDR3 length is 13 residues. In DNA form, the CDR3 reads TGTGCCAGCAGCTTAGCTCCCAGCTATGAGCAGTTCTTC. Encoded protein: CASSLAPSYEQFF.

The chain has TRBV7-2 and TRBJ2-7; 8 nucleotides align to TRBD2. This CDR3 region has 15 residues. The V and J ends lost 1 base and 2 bases, in that order; junction bases with no gene match: 4. Germline CDR1 and CDR2: SGHTA and FQGNSA. In nucleotides, the CDR3 is TGTGCCAGCAGCTTAGGAGCGGGGGTTGCCTACGAGCAGTACTTC. This sequence encodes CASSLGAGVAYEQYF.

This chain joins TRBV11-1 and TRBJ2-7, with 15 bases fitting TRBD2. The V segment lost 2 bases and the J segment 4 bases; nucleotides outside the gene matches: 3. The CDR3 covers 16 residues. The germline V gene has CDR1 SGHAT and CDR2 FQDESV (reference sequence). CDR3 in amino acids: CASSLWTSGGAYEQYF. The CDR3 nucleotides read TGTGCCAGCAGCTTATGGACTAGCGGGGGGGCATACGAGCAGTACTTC.

This clonotype has only a few counts. The chain is built from TRBV27 and TRBJ1-1, with 8 bases matching TRBD1. Germline values: CDR1 MNHEY, CDR2 SMNVEV (reference sequence). Trimming removed 2 bases from V and 2 bases from J; junction bases left unmatched: 4. The CDR3 is 15 residues long. The CDR3 DNA sequence: TGTGCCAGCAGTTTACGGACAGGGCGAAACACTGAAGCTTTCTTT. Encoded protein: CASSLRTGRNTEAFF.

The chain carries TRBV5-6 and TRBJ2-3, with D perhaps being TRBD1 or TRBD2 (6 bases each). V shed 2 bases and J shed 4 bases, with 35 bases lying between them. Germline CDR1 reads SGHDT; CDR2 reads YYEEEE. The CDR3 has 22 amino acids. The CDR3 DNA sequence: TGTGCCAGCAGCTTCTTAGTTCTAGTTGATTACTTGGGGGGCGCAGCTCCAGATACGCAGTATTTT. As protein: CASSFLVLVDYLGGAAPDTQYF.

This rearrangement joins TRBV4-3 to TRBJ1-5; tentatively, D is TRBD1 (5 bases). The CDR3 runs to 16 residues. V lost 3 bases, J lost 5 bases, and 17 bases lay in between. Germline V gene lookup returns CDR1 LGHNA and CDR2 YSLEER. CDR3 protein: CASSHLGQGTDQPQHF. The CDR3 nucleotides are TGCGCCAGCAGCCATTTAGGCCAGGGAACTGATCAGCCCCAGCATTTT.

This clonotype is a singleton in its sample. This rearrangement joins TRBV4-3 to TRBJ2-3; D is ambiguous. The V end lost 1 base, the J end lost 2 bases, and 7 bases lay between the germline ends. The germline gives CDR1 LGHNA, CDR2 YSLEER. The CDR3 has 14 residues. The CDR3 DNA is TGCGCCAGCAGCCAAGGGCGGCACACAGATACGCAGTATTTT. Translation gives CASSQGRHTDTQYF.

The chain uses TRBV5-5 and TRBJ2-7; perhaps TRBD1 as D (6 bases). Germline assignment: CDR1 SGHKS and CDR2 YYEKEE (reference sequence). V was clipped by 4 bases and J by 2 bases, with 19 bases between them. This CDR3 spans 16 amino acids. The CDR3 region is CASSGGVRAQTYEQYF. DNA of the CDR3: TGTGCCAGCAGCGGGGGCGTTAGGGCACAGACCTACGAGCAGTACTTC.

The chain employs TRBV11-2 and TRBJ2-5, with no clear D. This CDR3 is 11 amino acids long. The V end was cut by 3 bases, the J end by 10 bases, with 9 bases between. Germline V gene data show CDR1 as SGHAT and CDR2 as FQNNGV. The DNA of the CDR3 is TGTGCCAGCAGCTTGGTCAAGTACCAGTACTTC. Its protein is CASSLVKYQYF. Based on the CDR3 plus reference TRBV11-2 and TRBJ2-5, the full variable domain is EAGVAQSPRYKIIEKRQSVAFWCNPISGHATLYWYQQILGQGPKLLIQFQNNGVVDDSQLPKDRFSAERLKGVDSTLKIQPAKLEDSAVYLCASSLVKYQYFGPGTRLLVL.

This clonotype was seen only a few times. The rearrangement uses TRBV27 and TRBJ2-2; no clear D gene. The CDR3 consists of 12 residues. V was trimmed by 5 bases and J by 3 bases, leaving 4 bases between them. The germline CDR1 and CDR2 sequences are MNHEY and SMNVEV (reference sequence). CDR3: CASSPYTGELFF. Here the CDR3 DNA reads TGTGCCAGCAGTCCCTACACCGGGGAGCTGTTTTTT.